The clone carrying this T cell receptor (beta chain) has a handful of counts. What it recognizes is unknown. The sample is drawn from a study of T cell repertoires in cytomegalovirus infection. Study in general: Matching HLA type and CMV infection were both indicated by public TCR beta signatures.

The study, taken as a whole, reports: Across the ex vivo response, the dominant clonotypes were HLA-C-restricted CMV-specific TCR beta clonotypes. Adding up the frequency of public TCR beta families identified people who carried CMV plus the relevant HLA.

TCRdb called the reads again in MiXCR, with one record for every CDR3 protein. This table holds some 350,000 distinct CDR3 sequences, around 18% found once. The TCR sequence derives from a human donor in good health (CMV status not recorded). Some clones in this sample may be carry-over from other donors' samples. The specimen was PBMCs.

The CDR3 sequence is CASRLTGVSGYGYTF. CDR3 DNA sequence: TGTGCCAGCAGACTAACAGGGGTTAGTGGCTATGGCTACACCTTC. V and J are TRBV28 and TRBJ1-2; 7 nucleotides align to TRBD1. CDR3 length equals 15 residues. V gave up 6 bases and J gave up 4 bases; unmatched junction bases: 11. Germline values: CDR1 MDHEN, CDR2 SYDVKM.